This paragraph covers one T cell receptor beta chain sequence. The source of the sample is a study of blood T cell repertoires in COVID-19. Sequencing used immunoSEQ multiplex PCR; TCRdb keeps in-frame clones, though not all of them. This table holds about 190,000 clones, 86% found once. The germline CDR1 and CDR2 sequences are SGDLS and YYNGEE. CDR3 length: 15 residues. Between the trimmed V and J ends, which lost 0 bases and 4 bases, there was a span of 13 bases. The sequence derives from a woman aged 40 to 50 in a cohort exposed to, infected with or recovered from COVID-19 (not recorded which). Sequencing was carried out using PBMCs or T cells enriched from blood (not recorded which). The chain is built from TRBV9 and TRBJ1-1; tentatively, D is TRBD1 (5 bases). The CDR3 DNA sequence: TGTGCCAGCAGCGTAGTTGGCAGGGAATCCACTGAAGCTTTCTTT. Translating it yields CASSVVGRESTEAFF.